Sequencing of this T cell receptor (beta chain) was carried out in a study of identifying expanded T cells in peripheral blood (dated by TCRdb to the late 2010s). About the study as a whole: Four technical replicates, made by sequencing separate aliquots from the same pool of genomic DNA, were compared pairwise.

Concerning this clone: There is no known antigen for this receptor. No per-base quality is available; no much larger clone lies one base away.

The immunoSEQ Assay, which relies on bias-controlled multiplex PCR amplification of genomic DNA, was used to profile TCRbeta CDR3 regions. In the authors' own workflow: The absolute abundance of each unique TCRbeta CDR3 region was quantified after sequences were collapsed and filtered. Differential abundance was tested with a binomial (Fisher-equivalent) model and with a beta-binomial model adding time-dependent variance fitted from healthy donors. Any clone with fewer than 5 combined templates was excluded, and a clone was called differentially abundant if its Benjamini-Hochberg FDR was below 0.01. Beta-binomial variance was modeled as a function of total template count across the two samples using the form v = (b*log(k)+a)^2. In its TCRdb copy, this immuneACCESS table keeps in-frame sequences only and misses some clones. Where compared with another copy, unresolved V genes explain less than half of these, and the others have no known cause. Clone size and the V and J calls come from that table; the DNA yielded D and trimming. The sample includes more than 50,000 clones, with about 85% observed a single time. The top ten clonotypes cover about a fifth of the sample.

No immune events, such as infections, were documented for the healthy donors during the collection period. Blood repertoires from healthy donors were used as a training cohort for calibrating time-dependent variance in a beta-binomial model of differential abundance of T-cell clones. The training cohort comprised some 10 healthy donors, 3 female and 7 male. Donor ages ranged from about 25 to 64 years, with an average of 43 years. Whole blood was collected from each healthy donor at three time points spaced about 14 days apart and obtained from a commercial supplier. For immunosequencing, genomic DNA was extracted from whole blood that had not been sorted. Study-wide findings and limitations: For all healthy donors, the variance in clone template counts between two-week samples rose significantly as total template count increased. Between technical replicates the binomial model flagged about 1.2 differentially abundant clones, whereas over about 2 weeks the binomial model flagged about 15 and over roughly 4 weeks 19 to 20. The beta-binomial model significantly reduced the number of clones called differentially abundant and the false-positive rate across all healthy-donor time intervals. It was expected by the authors that biological variance in healthy repertoires might increase further over much longer intervals, such as months to years.

CDR1 and CDR2 are drawn from the germline V gene: MNHEY, SVGAGI. V and J are truncated by 6 bases and 4 bases respectively, leaving an intervening sequence of 9 bases. Taken from cysteine to phenylalanine, the CDR3 has 13 residues. Only CDR3 DNA is held: 39 bases, read in frame from base 1. Sequences were obtained from blood. The receptor chain draws on TRBV6-5 and TRBJ1-4; the D gene is unclear. The TCR was taken from a person between 18 and 75 years old in good health. The sequenced DNA is TGTGCCAGCAGAACGACTGATAATGAAAAACTGTTTTTT. Translated, this is CASRTTDNEKLFF.